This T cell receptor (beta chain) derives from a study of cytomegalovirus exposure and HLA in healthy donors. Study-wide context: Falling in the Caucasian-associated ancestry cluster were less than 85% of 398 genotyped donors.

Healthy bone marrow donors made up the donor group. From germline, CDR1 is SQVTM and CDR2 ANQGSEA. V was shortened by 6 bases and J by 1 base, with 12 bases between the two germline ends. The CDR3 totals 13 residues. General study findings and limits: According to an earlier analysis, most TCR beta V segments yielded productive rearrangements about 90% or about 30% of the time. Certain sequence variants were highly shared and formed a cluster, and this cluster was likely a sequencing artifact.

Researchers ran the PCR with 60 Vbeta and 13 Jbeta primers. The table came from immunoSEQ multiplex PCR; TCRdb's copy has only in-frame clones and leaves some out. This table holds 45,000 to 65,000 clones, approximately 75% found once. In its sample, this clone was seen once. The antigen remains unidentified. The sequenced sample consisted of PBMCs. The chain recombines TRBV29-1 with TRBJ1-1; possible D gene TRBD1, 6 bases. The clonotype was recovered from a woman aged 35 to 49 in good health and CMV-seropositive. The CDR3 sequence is CSVSVGANTEAFF. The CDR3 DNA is TGCAGCGTATCGGTGGGGGCGAACACTGAAGCTTTCTTT.